This T cell receptor beta chain was obtained from a study of CXCR3-negative and CXCR3-positive naive CD8 T cells. The libraries of TRB cDNA were constructed through 5' RACE using UMI labels. TCRdb reprocessed the 5' RACE reads, keeping one entry per CDR3 protein, no DNA. The specimen's table records about 120,000 distinct CDR3 sequences. CDR3 length equals 17 residues. Looked up from germline, CDR1 is SEHNR and CDR2 is FQNEAQ (reference sequence). The chain links TRBV7-9 to TRBJ1-1; TCRdb calls TRBD1, which cannot be checked without DNA. The sequence was obtained from a human donor in good health. Some clones in this sample may be carry-over from other donors' samples. The material sequenced was naive CXCR3- CD8+ T cells from blood. As to subset: CD45RO-CCR7+CD27+CD95- naive CD8+ T cells lacking CXCR3 (TNR3-). CDR3 residues: CASSPQPGQYMNTEAFF. Complete variable domain (other parts from reference TRBV7-9 and TRBJ1-1): DTGVSQNPRHKITKRGQNVTFRCDPISEHNRLYWYRQTLGQGPEFLTYFQNEAQLEKSRLLSDRFSAERPKGSFSTLEIQRTEQGDSAMYLCASSPQPGQYMNTEAFFGQGTRLTVV.